The 20 T cell receptor beta chains below all came from one sample that was sequenced in a study of cytomegalovirus exposure and HLA in healthy donors. Some clones are missing from TCRdb's copy, which holds only in-frame ones; the method was immunoSEQ multiplex PCR. The sample comprises some 67,000 clones, about 95% of which are singletons, and 1% rests with the top ten. Sequencing used PBMCs. Receptors originate from a woman younger than 35 in good health and CMV-seronegative.

This clone was recorded once. The chain joins TRBV28 to TRBJ2-2; 7 bases match TRBD2. V was pared by 6 bases and J by 7 bases, with 8 bases of the junction left unmatched. Germline lookup yields CDR1 MDHEN and CDR2 SYDVKM. The CDR3 covers 14 residues. Here the CDR3 reads CASRLGGGGGELFF. CDR3 sequence (DNA): TGTGCCAGCAGGCTAGGCGGGGGAGGCGGGGAGCTGTTTTTT.

This chain links TRBV5-4 with TRBJ2-2, with 7 bases fitting TRBD1. Germline trimming cut 4 bases from V and 0 bases from J; bases unmatched to any gene: 6. Germline CDR1 SGHNT, CDR2 YYREEE (reference sequence). The CDR3 totals 16 residues. CDR3 sequence (DNA): TGTGCCAGCAGCCCCCCAGGGGGTTCGAACACCGGGGAGCTGTTTTTT. The encoded protein is CASSPPGGSNTGELFF. The variable domain in full, with the rest retrieved from reference TRBV5-4 and TRBJ2-2, is ETGVTQSPTHLIKTRGQQVTLRCSSQSGHNTVSWYQQALGQGPQFIFQYYREEENGRGNFPPRFSGLQFPNYSSELNVNALELDDSALYLCASSPPGGSNTGELFFGEGSRLTVL.

The rearrangement uses TRBV4-3 and TRBJ2-1, with TRBD1 as a possible D gene (6 bases). V lost 4 bases, J lost 2 bases, and 15 bases lay in between. There are 16 residues in the CDR3. Germline assignment: CDR1 LGHNA and CDR2 YSLEER. CDR3 amino acids: CASSREIRGPYNEQFF. The CDR3 DNA sequence: TGCGCCAGCAGCCGGGAGATCAGGGGTCCCTACAATGAGCAGTTCTTC.

This rearrangement joins TRBV5-5 to TRBJ2-3; 7 bases agree with TRBD2. After removal of 0 bases from V and 1 base from J, the junction contained 8 bases not matched to a gene. The germline V gene encodes CDR1 SGHKS and CDR2 YYEKEE (reference sequence). This CDR3 contains 17 residues. The CDR3 sequence is CASSLVASGARTDTQYF. CDR3 coding DNA: TGTGCCAGCAGCTTGGTCGCTAGCGGAGCCCGCACAGATACGCAGTATTTT.

V usage is TRBV5-8 and J usage is TRBJ2-3, with 10 positions matching TRBD2. The CDR3 is 15 residues long. Germline V lookup: CDR1 SGHTS, CDR2 YDEGEE. The V and J ends lost 6 bases and 6 bases, in that order; junction bases with no gene match: 10. The CDR3 bases are TGTGCCAGCAACTTAGCGGGGGGCCCGGGGGATACGCAGTATTTT. Protein sequence: CASNLAGGPGDTQYF.

This chain joins TRBV27 and TRBJ2-5; D perhaps matches TRBD2 (6 bases). The CDR3 is 18 residues long. V lost 0 bases to trimming and J lost 5 bases, with 22 bases between them. The V gene's germline CDR1 is MNHEY and CDR2 SMNVEV (reference sequence). The CDR3 loop is CASSLSPNAQWGRETQYF. The CDR3 nucleotides read TGTGCCAGCAGTTTATCGCCCAACGCCCAATGGGGGAGGGAGACCCAGTACTTC.

CDR3 amino acids: CAISESGVGLNQPQHF. The CDR3 DNA reads as TGTGCCATCAGTGAGTCTGGGGTGGGGCTTAATCAGCCCCAGCATTTT. V gene TRBV10-3 combines with J gene TRBJ1-5; possibly TRBD1 for D (5 bases). Trimming took off 0 bases at V and 4 bases at J, with 13 bases between the two ends. The CDR3 sequence is 16 residues long. CDR1 and CDR2 (germline): ENHRY, SYGVKD.

J is TRBJ2-3 and V is TRBV6-1; 9 positions agree with TRBD2. This CDR3 is built from 14 residues. J was trimmed by 5 bases and V by 6 bases; bases with no gene match: 6. The germline V gene has CDR1 MNHNS and CDR2 SASEGT. The CDR3 sequence is CASSPAGGLDTQYF. For the CDR3, the DNA is TGTGCCAGCAGCCCAGCGGGAGGTTTAGATACGCAGTATTTT.

V and J are TRBV7-9 and TRBJ1-1, with 9 bases aligning to TRBD1. Germline loops: CDR1 SEHNR, CDR2 FQNEAQ (reference sequence). The CDR3 has 15 residues. Losses at the gene ends were 4 bases for V and 3 bases for J; bases not matched to a gene: 6. The CDR3 is CASSSTRTGDTEAFF. CDR3 nucleotide sequence: TGTGCCAGCAGCTCAACGAGGACAGGGGACACTGAAGCTTTCTTT. The full variable domain, its missing parts supplied by reference TRBV7-9 and TRBJ1-1, is DTGVSQNPRHKITKRGQNVTFRCDPISEHNRLYWYRQTLGQGPEFLTYFQNEAQLEKSRLLSDRFSAERPKGSFSTLEIQRTEQGDSAMYLCASSSTRTGDTEAFFGQGTRLTVV.

The J gene is TRBJ1-2, the V gene TRBV6-4, with D possibly being TRBD1 (5 bases). The germline CDR1 and CDR2 sequences are MRHNA and SNTAGT. V dropped 1 base and J dropped 4 bases, with 25 bases sitting between them. The CDR3 runs to 19 residues. The CDR3 sequence: CASSDLIYALTGDGYGYTF. The CDR3 coding sequence is TGTGCCAGCAGTGACTTAATTTATGCGCTGACGGGGGATGGCTATGGCTACACCTTC.

The chain carries TRBV27 and TRBJ1-1, with D perhaps matching TRBD1 (6 bases). Looked up from germline, CDR1 is MNHEY and CDR2 is SMNVEV (reference sequence). Trimming shortened V by 2 bases and J by 1 base, and 8 bases separated the two germline ends. CDR3 length equals 14 residues. CDR3 loop: CASSLSRGNTEAFF. The CDR3 DNA reads as TGTGCCAGCAGTTTAAGCAGGGGGAACACTGAAGCTTTCTTT.

The gene calls are TRBV29-1 and TRBJ1-4; unclear D gene. Trimming shortened V by 5 bases and J by 9 bases, and 7 bases separated the two germline ends. Germline lookup yields CDR1 SQVTM and CDR2 ANQGSEA. This CDR3 has 10 amino acids. CDR3 nucleotide sequence: TGCAGCGTTTATAGTAAAAAACTGTTTTTT. Protein: CSVYSKKLFF.

The chain links TRBV5-5 to TRBJ2-2; TRBD1 agrees at 7 bases. The ends lost 3 bases at V and 0 bases at J; junction bases unmatched: 2. CDR1 is SGHKS and CDR2 is YYEKEE in the germline V gene (reference sequence). The CDR3 covers 15 residues. CDR3 DNA sequence: TGTGCCAGCAGCTCGACAGGGACGAACACCGGGGAGCTGTTTTTT. It yields the protein CASSSTGTNTGELFF.

The chain links TRBV2 to TRBJ1-5, with 8 bases lining up with TRBD1. The germline V gene has CDR1 SNHLY and CDR2 FYNNEI. This CDR3 is 15 amino acids long. J gave up 4 bases and V 4 bases, and 6 bases lay outside the gene matches. CDR3 region: CASSVQGALNQPQHF. DNA for the CDR3: TGTGCCAGCAGTGTCCAGGGGGCCCTGAATCAGCCCCAGCATTTT.

This sequence joins TRBV7-3 and TRBJ2-5, with 7 positions matching TRBD1. V was pared by 4 bases and J by 5 bases, with 10 bases of the junction left unmatched. From germline, CDR1 is SGHTA and CDR2 FQGTGA. The CDR3 spans 15 residues. CDR3 in amino acids: CASSWTGQKEETQYF. The CDR3 DNA sequence: TGTGCCAGCAGCTGGACAGGTCAAAAGGAGGAGACCCAGTACTTC.

The CDR3 bases are TGCAGCGTTAGGACAGGGGGCCCCTACGAGCAGTACTTC. It yields the protein CSVRTGGPYEQYF. The genes are TRBV29-1 and TRBJ2-7; 11 nucleotides match TRBD1. The CDR3 runs to 13 residues. J gave up 2 bases and V 5 bases, and 2 bases lay outside the gene matches. Germline V lookup: CDR1 SQVTM, CDR2 ANQGSEA.

V gene TRBV10-3 combines with J gene TRBJ1-2; D call uncertain. Looked up from germline, CDR1 is ENHRY and CDR2 is SYGVKD. The CDR3 is 12 residues long. Trimming took 4 bases from V and 2 from J, leaving 5 bases between them. This CDR3 is CAISVQNYGYTF. For the CDR3, the DNA is TGTGCCATCAGTGTTCAAAACTATGGCTACACCTTC.

The chain is built from TRBV28 and TRBJ1-1; 8 positions agree with TRBD1. Germline V gene lookup returns CDR1 MDHEN and CDR2 SYDVKM. The CDR3 runs to 14 residues. V dropped 6 bases and J dropped 10; count of bases not matched to a gene: 13. CDR3 in DNA: TGTGCCAGCAGCTTAGACAGGGGCCTCAAGGGAGCTTTCTTT. Its translation: CASSLDRGLKGAFF.

The gene calls are TRBV5-6 and TRBJ2-1; weak D call: TRBD2 (6 bases). Trimming removed 5 bases at V and 6 bases at J, with 6 bases between. The length of the CDR3 is 11 residues. CDR1 and CDR2 from the germline V gene are SGHDT and YYEEEE. The chain's CDR3 is CASRGLNEQFF. The CDR3 DNA follows: TGTGCCAGCAGGGGACTCAATGAGCAGTTCTTC.

The chain is built from TRBV19 and TRBJ2-2; 7 bases are a match to TRBD1. This CDR3 is built from 16 residues. The V and J ends lost 4 bases and 0 bases, in that order; junction bases with no gene match: 5. The V gene's germline CDR1 is LNHDA and CDR2 SQIVND (reference sequence). This chain's CDR3 is CASSTYRGTNTGELFF. The DNA of the CDR3 is TGTGCCAGTAGTACATACAGGGGAACGAACACCGGGGAGCTGTTTTTT.